Listed below are T cell receptor beta chains from one sample, sequenced in a study of blood T cell repertoires in COVID-19. Assay used: immunoSEQ multiplex PCR; TCRdb lists only in-frame clones, some missing. The sample yields 150,000 or so clones, 70% to 85% seen once. Material for sequencing was peripheral blood. Receptors were obtained from a woman aged 45 to 65 with acute or convalescent COVID-19. CDR3s include the opening cysteine and the closing phenylalanine or tryptophan. The D gene is left open where the match is weak.

>NA|TRBV5-1|TRBJ1-1
TGCGCCAGCGGGCCAGGGCAGGTGAACACTGAAGCTTTCTTT
CASGPGQVNTEAFF
>TRBD1|TRBV4-3|TRBJ2-1
TGCGCCAGCAGCCAAGCGGGACAGACAACATACTACAATGAGCAGTTCTTC
CASSQAGQTTYYNEQFF
>TRBD1|TRBV6-2/TRBV6-3|TRBJ1-2
TGTGCCAGCAGTAAAACGGCTCCTGACAGGGGGTATGGCTACACCTTC
CASSKTAPDRGYGYTF
>NA|TRBV6-5|TRBJ2-1
TGTGCCAGCAGTTACCCGGGGGGCCGCAATGAGCAGTTCTTC
CASSYPGGRNEQFF
>NA|TRBV7-7|TRBJ2-3
TGTGCCAGCAGCTTAGGAGCAAGTACCACAGATACGCAGTATTTT
CASSLGASTTDTQYF
>NA|TRBV18|TRBJ2-1
TGTGCCAGCTCACCACGGGCGCTCTCCTACAATGAGCAGTTCTTC
CASSPRALSYNEQFF
>TRBD1|TRBV7-2|TRBJ1-1
TGTGCCAGCAGCCCCGGACAGGGGCAGATGGGTAACACTGAAGCTTTCTTT
CASSPGQGQMGNTEAFF
>NA|TRBV7-5|TRBJ2-1
TGTGCCAGAAGCACTAACTCCCCCTCGGGCCGTGAGGGCAATGAGCAGTTCTTC
CARSTNSPSGREGNEQFF
>TRBD2|TRBV20-1|TRBJ2-7
TGCAGTGCTAGGCGGGAGGGACGGCAGTACTTC
CSARREGRQYF
>NA|TRBV27|TRBJ1-5
TGTGCCAGCAGTTTAGGCCCCCCGGGGTCCCAGCATTTT
CASSLGPPGSQHF
>TRBD1|TRBV6-5|TRBJ2-2
TGTGCCAGCAGTCTCACAGGGGGTGGCGGCGGGGAGCTGTTTTTT
CASSLTGGGGGELFF
>NA|TRBV4-3|TRBJ2-7
TGCGCCAGCAGCCAAGATCGGTACGAGCAGTACTTC
CASSQDRYEQYF
>NA|TRBV9|TRBJ1-3
TGTGCCAGCAGCGTAGAGGCAGGGGCCTCTGGAAACACCATATATTTT
CASSVEAGASGNTIYF